The 6 T cell receptor beta chains reported below all come from one sample, sequenced in a study of blood T cell repertoires in COVID-19. Assay used: immunoSEQ multiplex PCR; TCRdb lists only in-frame clones, some missing. This sample carries approximately 190,000 clones, over 80% of them seen once, and the ten largest clones take around 8%. What was sequenced was peripheral blood. The source is an older woman with COVID-19, enrolled during active disease.

The chain couples TRBV11-2 to TRBJ1-2, with 9 bases identical to TRBD1. The CDR3 is 14 amino acids. Per the germline V gene, CDR1 is SGHAT and CDR2 is FQNNGV. Trimming at V came to 3 bases and at J to 8 bases, leaving 7 bases not matched to a gene. The CDR3 bases are TGTGCCAGCAGCTTCGACAGGGGGGAATACGGCTACACCTTC. It encodes CASSFDRGEYGYTF.

The chain recombines TRBV11-2 with TRBJ1-6, with D unresolved. CDR1 SGHAT and CDR2 FQNNGV come from the germline V gene. The CDR3 extends over 12 amino acids. Deletions cut 2 bases from V and 11 bases from J, with 7 bases between. Here the CDR3 reads CASSLQIPPLHF. For the CDR3, the DNA is TGTGCCAGCAGCTTACAGATTCCACCCCTCCACTTT.

This clone appeared once. The chain has TRBV18 and TRBJ1-3, with D perhaps TRBD1 (6 bases). Germline CDR1 reads KGHSH; CDR2 reads LQKENI. This CDR3 has 16 amino acids. Trimming removed 2 bases from V and 1 base from J, with 12 bases in between. Here the CDR3 DNA reads TGTGCCAGCTCACCAGTCGGGGGGACATCTGGAAACACCATATATTTT. It translates to CASSPVGGTSGNTIYF.

V gene TRBV27 combines with J gene TRBJ1-6; D might be TRBD1 (6 bases). CDR1 and CDR2 from the germline V gene are MNHEY and SMNVEV (reference sequence). Trimming stripped 5 bases from V and 0 bases from J, with 14 bases between. The CDR3 contains 17 residues. CDR3 in amino acids: CASSPRQAPSYNSPLHF. The CDR3 DNA follows: TGTGCCAGCAGTCCCCGACAGGCTCCCTCCTATAATTCACCCCTCCACTTT.

The chain employs TRBV2 and TRBJ2-6; perhaps TRBD1 as D (6 bases). V shed 7 bases and J shed 1 base, with 11 bases lying between them. Germline-derived CDR1 and CDR2 are SNHLY and FYNNEI. This CDR3 comprises 15 residues. The CDR3 nucleotides are TGTGCCAGCAACACCAGGGGTTCTGGGGCCAACGTCCTGACTTTC. It specifies CASNTRGSGANVLTF.

The genes are TRBV10-3 and TRBJ1-4; D unresolved. The V end lost 3 bases, the J end lost 1 base, and 9 bases lay between the germline ends. The CDR3 is made up of 15 amino acids. Germline CDR1 ENHRY, CDR2 SYGVKD. The CDR3 DNA is TGTGCCATCAGTGACTCAGGTGTAACTAATGAAAAACTGTTTTTT. It is translated as CAISDSGVTNEKLFF.